A selection of T cell receptor beta chains follows, all from one sample in a study of blood T cells in healthy people across ages. From the 5' RACE reads, TCRdb called clonotypes with MiXCR, one entry per CDR3 protein. Among approximately 880,000 distinct CDR3 sequences listed, under 50% were seen once. Sample: blood. These receptors were obtained from a man under 40 in good health. Each CDR3 is given without its conserved first and last residue.

j_gene,v_gene,CDR3aa
TRBJ2-6,TRBV20-1,SAREGGDTGANVLT
TRBJ2-1,TRBV4-1,ASSPGPNDNEQF
.,TRBV10-3,AISESLGGYEQY
TRBJ2-3,TRBV12-3/TRBV12-4,ASTTGDNTDTQY
.,TRBV29-1,STTGRETQY
TRBJ2-1,TRBV9,ASSVAGPTYDEQF
TRBJ2-4,TRBV7-2,ASSSDRYLAKNIQY
TRBJ2-7,TRBV2,ASKQYNEQY
TRBJ2-7,TRBV30,ASELGDQSSYEQY
TRBJ1-5,TRBV12-3/TRBV12-4,ASTYSQPQH
TRBJ2-1,TRBV2,ASSEQGKF
TRBJ2-4,TRBV6-4,ASRAGTRRVQNIQY
TRBJ2-3,TRBV20-1,SARRGRVTVGDTQY
TRBJ1-1,TRBV28,ASSFGQGKYF
TRBJ1-2,TRBV12-3/TRBV12-4,ASTGTGGYYGYT
TRBJ2-5,TRBV5-1,ASSLEGGMEY
TRBJ2-7,TRBV4-2,ASSPPGSFLHEQY
TRBJ2-1,TRBV15,ATSSVLLEETQF
TRBJ1-2,TRBV2,ASSEAQGAGYT
TRBJ2-6,TRBV5-1,TSSLAGETGANVLT
TRBJ2-4,TRBV12-3/TRBV12-4,ASSGKGKNIQY
TRBJ1-2,TRBV5-1,ASCRDTRDGYT
TRBJ1-4,TRBV5-1,ASSLEGQGYEKLF
TRBJ2-7,TRBV4-2,ASSRELAGAYYEQY
TRBJ2-5,TRBV12-3/TRBV12-4,ASSFQNGETQY
TRBJ1-6,TRBV10-3,AISDGGQGGSPLH
TRBJ2-7,TRBV6-6,ASSTHPAAQY
TRBJ2-4,TRBV5-1,ASNFGTGGPQAKNIQY
TRBJ2-7,TRBV12-3/TRBV12-4,ASSPSGGPRLGQY
TRBJ2-1,TRBV4-2,ANSQDEGEQF
TRBJ2-3,TRBV12-3/TRBV12-4,ASSFRESSTDTQY
TRBJ2-2,TRBV7-2,ASSWTDTGGELF
TRBJ2-1,TRBV4-2,ASSQGSAGGGYNEQF
TRBJ2-1,TRBV7-9,ASTLYVGPADEQF
TRBJ2-7,TRBV5-5,ASSLAASHEQY
TRBJ2-7,TRBV2,ASIGSYEQY
.,TRBV3-1,ASSQVPAGPYEQY
TRBJ2-7,TRBV6-2/TRBV6-3,ASNQDRYYEQY
TRBJ2-3,TRBV6-1,ASRPDRGRTDTQY
TRBJ1-5,TRBV27,ASSSLTGGNQPQH
TRBJ2-5,TRBV3-1,ASSLRTRQETQY
TRBJ2-5,TRBV9,ASSVGVWETQY
TRBJ2-7,TRBV20-1,SASYRLPYEQY
TRBJ2-1,TRBV10-3,AISEGSGGPEQF
TRBJ1-1,TRBV12-3/TRBV12-4,ASSLGWDRPTEAF
TRBJ2-7,TRBV5-6,ASSSETGPYEQY